This T cell receptor (beta chain) came from a study of PD-1 blockade in classical Hodgkin lymphoma. Background on the study: The patients were dosed with nivolumab 3 mg/kg, infused intravenously every 2 weeks.

Germline-derived CDR1 and CDR2 are MNHEY and SVGAGI. The CDR3 has 16 amino acids. Trimming left V 1 base short and J 3 bases short, with 15 bases between. General study findings and limits: Newly diagnosed patients reportedly had lower baseline TCR diversity than healthy donors.

Clones were sequenced by immunoSEQ multiplex PCR, and TCRdb holds only the in-frame ones, with some missing. The sample holds about 96,000 clones, under 95% seen once. Described time point: cycle 4 day 1 (C4D1), after 6 weeks of nivolumab. The patients all showed relapse after autologous stem cell transplantation, while their brentuximab vedotin exposure varied. A note on this clone: Its antigen remains unidentified.

The sequence was obtained from a human donor with classical Hodgkin lymphoma. V is TRBV6-5 and J is TRBJ1-2; D remains unclear. This specimen consisted of peripheral blood mononuclear cells (PBMCs), obtained before the fourth cycle of nivolumab. The CDR3 coding sequence is TGTGCCAGCAGTTACTTCAGCGGTATTTCTGACTATGGCTACACCTTC. Its protein product is CASSYFSGISDYGYTF.